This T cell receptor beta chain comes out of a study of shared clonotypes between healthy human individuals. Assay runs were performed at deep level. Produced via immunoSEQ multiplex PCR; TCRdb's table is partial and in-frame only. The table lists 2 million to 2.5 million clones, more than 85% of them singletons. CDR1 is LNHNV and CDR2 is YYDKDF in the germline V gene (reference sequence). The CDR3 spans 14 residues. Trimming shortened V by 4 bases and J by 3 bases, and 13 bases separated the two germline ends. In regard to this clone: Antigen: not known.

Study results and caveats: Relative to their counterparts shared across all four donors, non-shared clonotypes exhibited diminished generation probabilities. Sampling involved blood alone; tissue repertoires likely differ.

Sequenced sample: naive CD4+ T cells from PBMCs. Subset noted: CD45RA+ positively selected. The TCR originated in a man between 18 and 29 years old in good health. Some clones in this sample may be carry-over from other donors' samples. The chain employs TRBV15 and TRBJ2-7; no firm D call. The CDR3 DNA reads TGTGCCACCAGCATAGCCGGCGGAAACTACGAGCAGTACTTC. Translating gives CATSIAGGNYEQYF.